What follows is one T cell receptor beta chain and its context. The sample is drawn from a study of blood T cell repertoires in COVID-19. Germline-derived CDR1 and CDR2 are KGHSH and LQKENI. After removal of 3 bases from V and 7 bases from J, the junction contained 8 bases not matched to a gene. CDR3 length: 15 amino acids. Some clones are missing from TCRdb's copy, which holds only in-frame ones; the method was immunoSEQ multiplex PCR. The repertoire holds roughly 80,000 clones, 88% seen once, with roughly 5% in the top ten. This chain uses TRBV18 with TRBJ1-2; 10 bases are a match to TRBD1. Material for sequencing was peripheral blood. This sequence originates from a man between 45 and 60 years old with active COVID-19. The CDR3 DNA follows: TGTGCCAGCTCACCCCTGCCGGGACAGGGGTTTGGCTACACCTTC. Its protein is CASSPLPGQGFGYTF.